The present T cell receptor (beta chain) was sequenced within a study of cytomegalovirus exposure and HLA in healthy donors. Donors likely had unrecorded immune exposures despite being nominally healthy when sampled. Amplification used 60 Vbeta primers and 13 Jbeta primers. Assay: immunoSEQ multiplex PCR; the TCRdb copy retains only in-frame clones and omits some. The repertoire holds approximately 92,000 clones, with around 86% as singletons. The CDR3 is 15 amino acids. The V gene end was trimmed by 6 bases and the J gene end by 5 bases; junction bases not matched to a gene: 7. CDR1 and CDR2 (germline): MNHEY, SVGAGI.

The receptor was derived from a woman in her sixties or seventies in good health and CMV-seropositive. The sample comprised PBMCs. V and J are TRBV6-5 and TRBJ2-5, with TRBD1 matching over 12 bases. The CDR3 DNA follows: TGTGCCAGCAGAACCGGGACAGGGGGCGGGGAGACCCAGTACTTC. Amino acids: CASRTGTGGGETQYF.